This T cell receptor beta chain was identified during a study of T-cell reconstitution after alpha-beta-depleted transplantation in children. Overall study results and limits: Newly generated T cells supplied most T-cell counts and diversity one year post-transplant. Some patients' high day-60 TCRbeta diversity was attributed to recipient cells surviving conditioning. Several hundred rapidly expanded clones from non-depleted graft cells reportedly supplied alpha-beta T cells about two months post-transplant.

This clonotype appeared many times. Antigen: not known. Construction of the TCRbeta library involved unique molecular identifiers. TCRdb independently ran MiXCR on the PCR reads; one entry per CDR3 protein. The data hold roughly 200,000 distinct CDR3 sequences, with roughly 8.3% observed a single time. Germline assignment: CDR1 SGHRS and CDR2 YFSETQ. Germline trimming cut 4 bases from V and 2 bases from J; bases unmatched to any gene: 5. The CDR3 is made up of 15 amino acids. The receptor's source is a male patient aged 2-10 years who had a stem cell transplant for acute myeloid leukemia, so the T cells may come from the graft donor. The sample here was PBMCs, mostly from graft donor cells, taken 360 days after TCRalphabeta/CD19-depleted stem cell transplant. The V and J genes are TRBV5-1 and TRBJ2-1; TRBD2 aligns across 8 bases. The CDR3 spells CASSISGLAYNEQFF. The CDR3 DNA follows: TGCGCCAGCAGCATATCGGGACTAGCCTACAATGAGCAGTTCTTC.